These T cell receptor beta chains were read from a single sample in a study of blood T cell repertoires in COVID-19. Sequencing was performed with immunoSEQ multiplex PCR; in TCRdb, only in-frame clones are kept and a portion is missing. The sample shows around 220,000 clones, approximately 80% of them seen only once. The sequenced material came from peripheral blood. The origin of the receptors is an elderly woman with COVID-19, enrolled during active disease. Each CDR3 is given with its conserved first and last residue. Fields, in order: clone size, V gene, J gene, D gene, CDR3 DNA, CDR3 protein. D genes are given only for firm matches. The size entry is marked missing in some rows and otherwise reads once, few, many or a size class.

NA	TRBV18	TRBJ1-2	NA	TGTGCCAGCTCACCAGGGAGAAACCCGAATTATGGCTACACCTTC	CASSPGRNPNYGYTF
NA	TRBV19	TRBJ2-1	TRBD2	TGTGCCAGTAGTGGACTAGCGTCCTACAATGAGCAGTTCTTC	CASSGLASYNEQFF
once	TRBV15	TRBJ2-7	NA	TGTGCCACCAGCAGAGGGTTAGGAGGGGCCGGGACTTCCGAGCAGTACTTC	CATSRGLGGAGTSEQYF
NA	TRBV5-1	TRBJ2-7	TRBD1	TGCGCCAGCAGCCCGGACACGACAGGGAGTGGGCAGTACTTC	CASSPDTTGSGQYF
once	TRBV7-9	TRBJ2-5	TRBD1	TGTGCCAGCAGCCACCCTACCCCGGGACAGGGAAAAGAGACCCAGTACTTC	CASSHPTPGQGKETQYF
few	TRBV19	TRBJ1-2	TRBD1	TGTGCCAGTACCCCGAGGTCCAGGGGGGAAAGGTGGTACTTC	CASTPRSRGERWYF
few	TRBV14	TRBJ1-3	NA	TGTGCCAGCAGCCAAGTGACAGGACACTCTGGAAACACCATATATTTT	CASSQVTGHSGNTIYF
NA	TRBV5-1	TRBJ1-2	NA	TGCGCCAGCAGCTCGGGGTCTCACTATGGCTACACCTTC	CASSSGSHYGYTF
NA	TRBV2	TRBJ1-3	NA	TGTGCCAGCAGCCCAGCGGGAAACACCATATATTTT	CASSPAGNTIYF
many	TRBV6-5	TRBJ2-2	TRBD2	TGTGCCAGCGCCCGGGAGGGGACGGCCGGGGAGCTGTTTTTT	CASAREGTAGELFF
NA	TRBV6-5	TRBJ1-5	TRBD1	TGTGCCAGCAGCACCAACAGGGGAGTAGGTCAGCCCCAGCATTTT	CASSTNRGVGQPQHF
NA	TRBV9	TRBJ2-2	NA	TGTGCCAGCAGCGCCCTAGCGGACAGCACCGGGGAGCTGTTTTTT	CASSALADSTGELFF
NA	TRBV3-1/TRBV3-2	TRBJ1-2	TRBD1	TGTGCCAGCAGCCCATACGACAGGGTTCGGTATGGCTACACCTTC	CASSPYDRVRYGYTF
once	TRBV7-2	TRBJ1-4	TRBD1	TGTGCCAGCACACCGGGACAGGGGGCAGGCATCCAGGAACTGTTTTTT	CASTPGQGAGIQELFF
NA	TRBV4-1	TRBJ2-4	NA	TGCGCCAGCAGCCACCCTCTAGGGGACAAAAACATTCAGTACTTC	CASSHPLGDKNIQYF
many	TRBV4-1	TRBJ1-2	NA	TGCGCCAGCAGCCAAGATTTGCGGGACTCTCAAACTATTCATGGCTACACCTTC	CASSQDLRDSQTIHGYTF
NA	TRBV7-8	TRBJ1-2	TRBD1	TGTGCCAGCAGGTTACAGGGGACCTATGGCTACACCTTC	CASRLQGTYGYTF
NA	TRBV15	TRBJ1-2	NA	TGTGCCACCAGTTTCGGCTCCGGGGGGGACTATGGCTACACCTTC	CATSFGSGGDYGYTF
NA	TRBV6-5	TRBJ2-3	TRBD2	TGTGCCAGCAGTTTCGTTAGCGGGGGCACAGATACGCAGTATTTT	CASSFVSGGTDTQYF
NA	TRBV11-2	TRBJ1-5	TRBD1	TGTGCCAGCAGCGCGGGGACAGTTAGCAATCAGCCCCAGCATTTT	CASSAGTVSNQPQHF
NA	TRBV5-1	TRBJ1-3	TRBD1	TGCGCCAGCAGCTTGGGGCCTTCGGGACAGGGGTTGTATTCTGGAAACACCATATATTTT	CASSLGPSGQGLYSGNTIYF
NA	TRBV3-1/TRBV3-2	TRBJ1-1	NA	TGTGCCAGCAGCCAAGGGTCGGGGAGTTTCGGTGAAGCTTTCTTT	CASSQGSGSFGEAFF
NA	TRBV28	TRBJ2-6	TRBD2	TGTGCCGGCAGTCTGGGGGGGGCTGGGGCCAACGTCCTGACTTTC	CAGSLGGAGANVLTF
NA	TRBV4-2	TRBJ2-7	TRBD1	TGTGCCAGCAGCCAAGATTCCGGTCTTCGGGACAGATCGGGGAGCTCCTACGAGCAGTACTTC	CASSQDSGLRDRSGSSYEQYF
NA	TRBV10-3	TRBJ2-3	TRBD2	TGTGCCATCAGTCGGACTAGCGGGGGGCTGGGGACAGATACGCAGTATTTT	CAISRTSGGLGTDTQYF
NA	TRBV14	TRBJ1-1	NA	TGTGCCAGCAGCCAAGGGTTCGGTACGGGAGGACGGGAGAACACTGAAGCTTTCTTT	CASSQGFGTGGRENTEAFF
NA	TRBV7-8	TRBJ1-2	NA	TGTGCCAGCAGCCCAGTCAGGGAAAGTGGCTACACCTTC	CASSPVRESGYTF
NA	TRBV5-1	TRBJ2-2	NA	TGCGCCAGCAGCCTCCGGAGTAGCGGGAACACCGGGGAGCTGTTTTTT	CASSLRSSGNTGELFF
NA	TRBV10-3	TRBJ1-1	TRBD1	TGTGCCACCCTTCCCCCGGGACAGGGTCGGGGCACTGAAGCTTTCTTT	CATLPPGQGRGTEAFF
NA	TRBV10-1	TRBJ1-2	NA	TGCGCCAGCAGTGATCGGGAGGGGGGCAGGGCCCGCCTCGGCTACACCTTC	CASSDREGGRARLGYTF
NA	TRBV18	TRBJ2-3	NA	TGTGCCAGCGTCGTGCAGGCTAGCACAGATACGCAGTATTTT	CASVVQASTDTQYF
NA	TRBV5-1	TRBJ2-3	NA	TGCGCCAGTCGACAGGAGAGCACAGATACGCAGTATTTT	CASRQESTDTQYF
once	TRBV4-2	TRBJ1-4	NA	TGTGCCAGCAGCCAAGAGGGGCAGGGGCAGGGTGAAAAACTGTTTTTT	CASSQEGQGQGEKLFF
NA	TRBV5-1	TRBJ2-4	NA	TGCGCCAGCAGCTTGAAGGGGGAAAACATTCAGTACTTC	CASSLKGENIQYF
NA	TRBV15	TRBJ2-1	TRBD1	TGTGCCACCAGCACCCGGGACAGGTACAATGAGCAGTTCTTC	CATSTRDRYNEQFF
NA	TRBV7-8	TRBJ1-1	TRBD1	TGTGCCAGCTCCAGGGCAGGGGGCTACGGTGGTGAAGCTTTCTTT	CASSRAGGYGGEAFF
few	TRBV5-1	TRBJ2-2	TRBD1	TGCGCCAGCAGCTTGGGGCCGGGACAGGGGCTGATTGCGAACACCGGGGAGCTGTTTTTT	CASSLGPGQGLIANTGELFF
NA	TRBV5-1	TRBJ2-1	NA	TGCGCCAGCAGCATGTTCGACAGCAATGAGCAGTTCTTC	CASSMFDSNEQFF
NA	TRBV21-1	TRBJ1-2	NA	TGTGCCAGCAGCATCTGGGACAGGGGTGTCTATGGCTACACCTTC	CASSIWDRGVYGYTF
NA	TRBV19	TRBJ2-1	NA	TGTGCCAGTAGCCCATCCCGAGTGCGGGCAGGTGAGCAGTTCTTC	CASSPSRVRAGEQFF
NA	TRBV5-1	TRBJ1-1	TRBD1	TGCGCCAGCAGCGCGGGACAGAGGAACACTGAAGCTTTCTTT	CASSAGQRNTEAFF